The rows below give T cell receptor beta chains drawn from one sample of a study of shared clonotypes between healthy human individuals. Repertoires were generated with immunoSEQ multiplex PCR, while TCRdb's copy carries only in-frame clones and drops some. The table includes about 1.1 million clones, approximately 75% detected once. The sequenced material came from memory CD4+ T cells from PBMCs. These receptors were taken from a man between 18 and 29 years old in good health. Some clones in this sample may be carry-over from other donors' samples. The CDR3 runs from the conserved cysteine through the conserved F or W. D genes are given only for firm matches. Not all rows give a size; the values are once, few, many and, for expanded clones, a class.

V: TRBV6-5; size: few; J: TRBJ1-2; D: TRBD1; CDR3: CASRRQGYGYTF; DNA: TGTGCCAGCCGTAGACAGGGCTATGGCTACACCTTC
V: TRBV18; size: .; J: TRBJ1-5; D: .; CDR3: CASSPGTTDNQPQHF; DNA: TGTGCCAGCTCACCTGGGACCACGGACAATCAGCCCCAGCATTTT
V: TRBV6-5; size: .; J: TRBJ2-7; D: .; CDR3: CASSPNYEQYF; DNA: TGTGCCAGCAGTCCCAACTACGAGCAGTACTTC
V: TRBV2; size: .; J: TRBJ1-5; D: .; CDR3: CASSLRDSPGNQPQHF; DNA: TGTGCCAGCAGTTTGCGGGACTCCCCAGGCAATCAGCCCCAGCATTTT
V: TRBV15; size: .; J: TRBJ1-4; D: .; CDR3: CATSQGSRTNEKLFF; DNA: TGTGCCACCAGCCAGGGCAGTAGGACTAATGAAAAACTGTTTTTT
V: TRBV27; size: .; J: TRBJ2-1; D: TRBD2; CDR3: CASSIGTSGRHSYNEQFF; DNA: TGTGCCAGCAGTATCGGGACTAGCGGGAGGCACTCCTACAATGAGCAGTTCTTC
V: TRBV11-2; size: .; J: TRBJ2-6; D: .; CDR3: CASSLWGRALSGANVLTF; DNA: TGTGCCAGCAGCTTATGGGGCAGAGCCCTATCTGGGGCCAACGTCCTGACTTTC
V: TRBV7-9; size: .; J: TRBJ1-2; D: TRBD1; CDR3: CASSTDRGTGYGYTF; DNA: TGTGCCAGCAGCACCGACAGGGGGACGGGCTATGGCTACACCTTC
V: TRBV2; size: .; J: TRBJ2-5; D: .; CDR3: CASSIAEGGETQYF; DNA: TGTGCCAGCTCAATAGCGGAGGGGGGCGAGACCCAGTACTTC
V: TRBV5-1; size: .; J: TRBJ2-3; D: TRBD2; CDR3: CASSTPSGSADTQYF; DNA: TGCGCCAGCAGCACGCCTAGCGGGAGTGCAGATACGCAGTATTTT
V: TRBV4-1; size: .; J: TRBJ1-4; D: TRBD1; CDR3: CASSRDATGGNEKLFF; DNA: TGCGCCAGCAGCCGAGACGCGACAGGGGGTAATGAAAAACTGTTTTTT
V: TRBV6-5; size: .; J: TRBJ2-1; D: TRBD1; CDR3: CASSPGQGAHEQFF; DNA: TGTGCCAGCAGTCCGGGACAGGGGGCCCATGAGCAGTTCTTC
V: TRBV4-1; size: .; J: TRBJ2-7; D: .; CDR3: CASSQVVVRDEQYF; DNA: TGCGCCAGCAGCCAAGTCGTCGTCAGGGACGAGCAGTACTTC
V: TRBV5-1; size: .; J: TRBJ2-1; D: TRBD1; CDR3: CASSLEGGPYNEQFF; DNA: TGCGCCAGCAGCTTGGAAGGGGGCCCCTACAATGAGCAGTTCTTC
V: TRBV5-1; size: .; J: TRBJ1-3; D: .; CDR3: CASSLGGSGNTIYF; DNA: TGCGCCAGCAGCTTGGGAGGGAGTGGAAACACCATATATTTT
V: TRBV7-6; size: few; J: TRBJ2-7; D: TRBD1; CDR3: CASSPTGDRGGEEQYF; DNA: TGTGCCAGCAGCCCAACTGGGGACAGGGGAGGAGAAGAGCAGTACTTC
V: TRBV7-3; size: many; J: TRBJ1-1; D: TRBD1; CDR3: CASSRTGDRGTEAFF; DNA: TGTGCCAGCAGCCGTACAGGGGACAGGGGCACTGAAGCTTTCTTT
V: TRBV14; size: .; J: TRBJ2-7; D: .; CDR3: CASSQAWGPYEQYF; DNA: TGTGCCAGCAGCCAAGCGTGGGGACCCTACGAGCAGTACTTC
V: TRBV10-1; size: .; J: TRBJ2-7; D: TRBD2; CDR3: CASSDTSGRSNYEQYF; DNA: TGCGCCAGCAGTGATACTAGCGGGAGGAGTAACTACGAGCAGTACTTC
V: TRBV4-1; size: .; J: TRBJ1-4; D: .; CDR3: CASTALGFNEKLFF; DNA: TGCGCCAGCACCGCATTGGGGTTTAATGAAAAACTGTTTTTT
V: TRBV28; size: .; J: TRBJ1-4; D: .; CDR3: CASSWGPVDTKLFF; DNA: TGTGCCAGCAGTTGGGGGCCTGTCGATACAAAACTGTTTTTT
V: TRBV5-1; size: .; J: TRBJ2-7; D: TRBD1; CDR3: CASSSGTGALGQYF; DNA: TGCGCCAGCAGCTCGGGGACAGGGGCCTTGGGGCAGTACTTC
V: TRBV5-1; size: few; J: TRBJ2-3; D: .; CDR3: CASSAGGRERDTQYF; DNA: TGCGCCAGCAGCGCAGGGGGGCGGGAGCGGGACACGCAGTATTTT
V: TRBV11-2; size: .; J: TRBJ1-1; D: .; CDR3: CASSFQGFDTEAFF; DNA: TGTGCCAGCAGCTTCCAGGGTTTTGACACTGAAGCTTTCTTT
V: TRBV2; size: few; J: TRBJ2-3; D: TRBD2; CDR3: CASSVPGLAGLDTQYF; DNA: TGTGCCAGCAGCGTGCCGGGACTAGCGGGCCTAGATACGCAGTATTTT
V: TRBV4-1; size: .; J: TRBJ2-7; D: TRBD2; CDR3: CASSRRLAEAYEQYF; DNA: TGCGCCAGCAGCCGGCGACTAGCGGAGGCCTACGAGCAGTACTTC
V: TRBV11-3; size: .; J: TRBJ2-1; D: .; CDR3: CASSRLGGSYNEQFF; DNA: TGTGCCAGCAGCCGACTGGGGGGCTCCTACAATGAGCAGTTCTTC
V: TRBV7-9; size: .; J: TRBJ2-1; D: TRBD1; CDR3: CASSARLGTGANEQFF; DNA: TGTGCCAGCAGCGCCAGACTGGGGACAGGGGCTAATGAGCAGTTCTTC
V: TRBV19; size: once; J: TRBJ2-1; D: .; CDR3: CASSIGDISNEQFF; DNA: TGTGCCAGTAGTATAGGGGACATATCCAATGAGCAGTTCTTC
V: TRBV7-9; size: .; J: TRBJ2-7; D: .; CDR3: CASSLAPGVSIVYEQYF; DNA: TGTGCCAGCAGCTTAGCGCCCGGGGTATCGATTGTCTACGAGCAGTACTTC
V: TRBV29-1; size: .; J: TRBJ1-1; D: .; CDR3: CSVRQPLNTEAFF; DNA: TGCAGCGTTCGACAGCCTTTGAACACTGAAGCTTTCTTT
V: TRBV2; size: .; J: TRBJ1-6; D: .; CDR3: CASSVDRNSPLHF; DNA: TGTGCCAGCAGTGTTGACAGGAATTCACCCCTCCACTTT
V: TRBV4-1; size: .; J: TRBJ2-7; D: TRBD1; CDR3: CASSQGARTGGYEQYF; DNA: TGCGCCAGCAGCCAAGGGGCCAGGACAGGGGGGTACGAGCAGTACTTC
V: TRBV11-3; size: .; J: TRBJ2-2; D: .; CDR3: CASSLDANTGELFF; DNA: TGTGCCAGCAGCCTAGACGCGAACACCGGGGAGCTGTTTTTT
V: TRBV19; size: .; J: TRBJ1-5; D: .; CDR3: CASSGRVFGNQPQHF; DNA: TGTGCCAGTAGCGGGAGGGTTTTCGGCAATCAGCCCCAGCATTTT
V: TRBV18; size: many; J: TRBJ1-2; D: TRBD1; CDR3: CASSQKGQGKDYGYTF; DNA: TGTGCCAGCTCACAAAAGGGACAGGGAAAGGACTATGGCTACACCTTC
V: TRBV6-6; size: .; J: TRBJ1-5; D: .; CDR3: CASSTTDSNQPQHF; DNA: TGTGCCAGCAGTACGACAGACAGCAATCAGCCCCAGCATTTT
V: TRBV18; size: .; J: TRBJ2-2; D: TRBD1; CDR3: CASSLTGTGGYTGELFF; DNA: TGTGCCAGCTCACTCACAGGGACAGGGGGCTACACCGGGGAGCTGTTTTTT
V: TRBV2; size: .; J: TRBJ2-3; D: TRBD1; CDR3: CASSERQGTQYF; DNA: TGTGCCAGCAGTGAACGACAGGGAACGCAGTATTTT
V: TRBV4-3; size: once; J: TRBJ2-1; D: TRBD2; CDR3: CASSQGPFSGHNEQFF; DNA: TGCGCCAGCAGCCAAGGTCCCTTTAGCGGGCACAATGAGCAGTTCTTC
V: TRBV30; size: .; J: TRBJ2-7; D: .; CDR3: CAWRGNLRHHYEQYF; DNA: TGTGCCTGGAGGGGAAACCTGCGACACCACTACGAGCAGTACTTC
V: TRBV9; size: .; J: TRBJ1-1; D: .; CDR3: CASSLKPKPGEAFF; DNA: TGTGCCAGCAGCTTGAAGCCCAAACCGGGCGAAGCTTTCTTT
V: TRBV19; size: .; J: TRBJ2-7; D: .; CDR3: CASSIPGSDEQYF; DNA: TGTGCCAGTAGCATACCAGGGAGCGACGAGCAGTACTTC
V: TRBV6-1; size: .; J: TRBJ1-2; D: TRBD1; CDR3: CASRRTGADYGYTF; DNA: TGTGCCAGCAGGAGGACAGGGGCGGACTATGGCTACACCTTC
V: TRBV28; size: .; J: TRBJ2-5; D: TRBD1; CDR3: CASSGTGGMETQYF; DNA: TGTGCCAGCAGTGGGACAGGGGGCATGGAGACCCAGTACTTC
V: TRBV5-5; size: .; J: TRBJ2-7; D: TRBD2; CDR3: CASSFSLAGSYEQYF; DNA: TGTGCCAGCAGCTTTTCTCTAGCGGGATCCTACGAGCAGTACTTC
V: TRBV29-1; size: .; J: TRBJ2-1; D: TRBD2; CDR3: CSVDLTSGYNEQFF; DNA: TGCAGCGTTGATCTGACTAGCGGCTACAATGAGCAGTTCTTC
V: TRBV10-3; size: few; J: TRBJ2-5; D: .; CDR3: CAISKQGGVQETQYF; DNA: TGTGCCATCAGCAAACAGGGGGGGGTCCAAGAGACCCAGTACTTC
V: TRBV2; size: .; J: TRBJ1-4; D: .; CDR3: CASSGPGATNEKLFF; DNA: TGTGCCAGCAGTGGGCCCGGTGCAACTAATGAAAAACTGTTTTTT
V: TRBV28; size: .; J: TRBJ2-7; D: .; CDR3: CASSRTGFYEQYF; DNA: TGTGCCAGCAGTAGAACAGGATTCTACGAGCAGTACTTC
V: TRBV4-1; size: .; J: TRBJ1-3; D: .; CDR3: CASSQAYEGPSGNTIYF; DNA: TGCGCCAGCAGCCAAGCGTACGAAGGTCCCTCTGGAAACACCATATATTTT
V: TRBV28; size: .; J: TRBJ1-5; D: TRBD1; CDR3: CASRPRGQGPRGGNQPQHF; DNA: TGTGCCAGCAGACCGAGGGGACAGGGCCCGCGAGGGGGGAATCAGCCCCAGCATTTT